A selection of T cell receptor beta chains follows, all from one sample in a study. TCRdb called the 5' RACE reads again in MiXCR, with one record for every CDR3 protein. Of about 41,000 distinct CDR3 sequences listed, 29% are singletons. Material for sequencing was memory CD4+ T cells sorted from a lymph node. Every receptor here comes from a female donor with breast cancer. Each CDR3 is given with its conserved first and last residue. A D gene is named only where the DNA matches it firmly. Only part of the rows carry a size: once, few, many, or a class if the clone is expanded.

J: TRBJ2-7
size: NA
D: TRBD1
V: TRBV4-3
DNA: TGCGCCAGCAGCCCAGGGACAGGGGGATTGGAGCAGTACTTC
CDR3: CASSPGTGGLEQYF

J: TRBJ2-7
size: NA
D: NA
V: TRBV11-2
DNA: TGTGCCAGCAGCTTAGAGCCGTTGAGCTCCTACGAGCAGTACTTC
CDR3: CASSLEPLSSYEQYF

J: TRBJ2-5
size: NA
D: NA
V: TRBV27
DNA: TGTGCCAGCAGTACCACGCGATGGCCGCAGGGGAACCAAGAGACCCAGTACTTC
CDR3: CASSTTRWPQGNQETQYF

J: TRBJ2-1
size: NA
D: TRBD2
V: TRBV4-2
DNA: TGTGCCAGCAGCCCAGGGACTAGCGAACACAATGAGCAGTTCTTC
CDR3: CASSPGTSEHNEQFF

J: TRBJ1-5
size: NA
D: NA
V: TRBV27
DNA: TGTGCCAGCAGCATATGGTCAGGCGATAGCAATCAGCCCCAGCATTTT
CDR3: CASSIWSGDSNQPQHF

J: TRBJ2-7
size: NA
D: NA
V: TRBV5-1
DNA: TGCGCCAGCAGCTTGGAAACAGGCGCTTCCTACGAGCAGTACTTC
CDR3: CASSLETGASYEQYF

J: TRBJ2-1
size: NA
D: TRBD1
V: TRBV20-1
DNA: TGCAGTGCCTTGACAGGGGAGCAAAATGAGCAGTTCTTC
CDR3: CSALTGEQNEQFF

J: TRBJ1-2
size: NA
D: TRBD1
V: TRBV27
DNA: TGTGCCAGCACAGGGGGTCCGGGACCCAACTATGGCTACACCTTC
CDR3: CASTGGPGPNYGYTF

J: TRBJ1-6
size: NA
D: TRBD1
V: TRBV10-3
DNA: TGTGCCATCAGTGGGGACAGTTATAATTCACCCCTCCACTTT
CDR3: CAISGDSYNSPLHF

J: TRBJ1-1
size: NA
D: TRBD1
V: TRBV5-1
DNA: TGCGCCAGCAGCTTGACAGGGGAACCTTTCTTT
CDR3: CASSLTGEPFF

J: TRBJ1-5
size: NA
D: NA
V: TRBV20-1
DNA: TGCAGTGCTAGAGCGGGGGTAGCAAATCAGTCCCAGCATTTT
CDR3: CSARAGVANQSQHF

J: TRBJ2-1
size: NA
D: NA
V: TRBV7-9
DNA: TGTGCCAGCAGCTTAGTTAGAGGGGGGGGAACCCGGAGCTCCTACAATGAGCAGTTCTTC
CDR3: CASSLVRGGGTRSSYNEQFF

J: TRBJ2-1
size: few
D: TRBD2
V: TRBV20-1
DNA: TGCAGTGCGGGACTAGCGGACTCCTACAATGAGCAGTTCTTC
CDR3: CSAGLADSYNEQFF

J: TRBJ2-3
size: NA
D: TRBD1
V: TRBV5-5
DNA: TGTGCCAGCAAGGGACAGGGGCATTCAGATACGCAGTATTTT
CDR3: CASKGQGHSDTQYF

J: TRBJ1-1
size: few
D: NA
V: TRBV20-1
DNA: TGCAGTGCTAGAGATCCGGGGGACCGGAACACTGAAGCTTTCTTT
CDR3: CSARDPGDRNTEAFF

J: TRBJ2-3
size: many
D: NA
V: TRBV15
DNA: TGTGCCACCAGCAGAGGTCAAACCCGCACAGATACGCAGTATTTT
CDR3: CATSRGQTRTDTQYF

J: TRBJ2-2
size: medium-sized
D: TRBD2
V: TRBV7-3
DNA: TGTGCCAGCAGCTCGCCCGGGGGGGAACTGTTTTTT
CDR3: CASSSPGGELFF

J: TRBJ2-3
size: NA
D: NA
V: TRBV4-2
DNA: TGTGCCAGCAGCCAAGATGTCAGCACAGATACGCAGTATTTT
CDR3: CASSQDVSTDTQYF

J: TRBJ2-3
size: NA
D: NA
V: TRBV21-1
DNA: TGTGCCAGCAGCAATGAGGCGGGGCCCACAGATACGCAGTATTTT
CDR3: CASSNEAGPTDTQYF

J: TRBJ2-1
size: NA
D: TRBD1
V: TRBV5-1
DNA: TGCGCCAGCAGCTACAGGACTGGACAGGGGGTTGGGAATGAGCAGTTCTTC
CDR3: CASSYRTGQGVGNEQFF

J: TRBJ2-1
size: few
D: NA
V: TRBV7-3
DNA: TGTGCCAGCAGCCCGGGTGGGTCAGGGCGTCCGTTCTTC
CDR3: CASSPGGSGRPFF

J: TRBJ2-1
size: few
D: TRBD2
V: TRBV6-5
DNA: TGTGCCAGCAGGATTAGCGGGAGGGTTAGGGACAATGAGCAGTTCTTC
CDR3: CASRISGRVRDNEQFF

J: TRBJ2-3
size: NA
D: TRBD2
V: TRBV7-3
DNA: TGTGTCAGCAGCCGTAATAGCGGGGGCACAGATACGCAGTATTTT
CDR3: CVSSRNSGGTDTQYF

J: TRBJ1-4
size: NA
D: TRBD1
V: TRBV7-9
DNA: TGTGCCAGCAGCTTCCCGACAGGGGGGGATGAAAAACTGTTTTTT
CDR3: CASSFPTGGDEKLFF

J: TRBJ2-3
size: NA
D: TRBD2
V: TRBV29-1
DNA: TGCAGCCTACGGACTAGCGGGGAAACAGATACGCAGTATTTT
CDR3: CSLRTSGETDTQYF

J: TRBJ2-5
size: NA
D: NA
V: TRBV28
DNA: TGTGCCAGCAGTCCCCTGGGGGAGACCCAGTACTTC
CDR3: CASSPLGETQYF

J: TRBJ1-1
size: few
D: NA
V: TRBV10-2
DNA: TGCGCCAGCAGGACGGGACCGTCGAACACTGAAGCTTTCTTT
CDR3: CASRTGPSNTEAFF

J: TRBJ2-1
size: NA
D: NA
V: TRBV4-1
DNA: TGCGCCAGCAGCCGGGACCTCAGCTCCTACAATGTGCAGTTCTTC
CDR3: CASSRDLSSYNVQFF

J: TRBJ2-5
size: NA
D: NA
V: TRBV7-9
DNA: TGTGCCGGCAGCTCACAGGCGGGACGGGGAGAGACCCAGTACTTC
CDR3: CAGSSQAGRGETQYF

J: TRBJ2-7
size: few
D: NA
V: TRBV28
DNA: TGTGCCAGCAGTCCGTCGCTCGGATCCTACGAGCAGTACTTC
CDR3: CASSPSLGSYEQYF

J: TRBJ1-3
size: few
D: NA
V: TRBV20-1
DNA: TGCAGTGCTAGAGATTGGAGCTCTGGAAACACCATATATTTT
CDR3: CSARDWSSGNTIYF

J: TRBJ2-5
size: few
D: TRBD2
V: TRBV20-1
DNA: TGCAGTGCTACTTTGAAGCGGGGGGCGGGGGAGACCCAGTACTTC
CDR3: CSATLKRGAGETQYF

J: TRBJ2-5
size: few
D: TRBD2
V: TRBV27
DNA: TGTGCCAGCAGTTTATCCAGCGGGAGAGAGACCCAGTACTTC
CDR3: CASSLSSGRETQYF

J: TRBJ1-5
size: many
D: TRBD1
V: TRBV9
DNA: TGTGCCAGCAGCGTAGAGGGGGACAGTAATCAGCCCCAGCATTTT
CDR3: CASSVEGDSNQPQHF

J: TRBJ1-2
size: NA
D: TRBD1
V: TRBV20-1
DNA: TGCAGTGCTGGAGGACAGGACGGCTATGGCTACACCTTC
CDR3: CSAGGQDGYGYTF

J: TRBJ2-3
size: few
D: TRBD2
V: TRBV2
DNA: TGTGCCAGCAGTGAAGGAGAACGAAGCGGGGAAACGCAGTATTTT
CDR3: CASSEGERSGETQYF

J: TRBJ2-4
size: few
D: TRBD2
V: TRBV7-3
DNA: TGTGCCAGCAGCCGTACTAGCGGGGGGGTTGAAAACATTCAGTACTTC
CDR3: CASSRTSGGVENIQYF

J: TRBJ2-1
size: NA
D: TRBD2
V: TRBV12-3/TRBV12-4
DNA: TGTGCCAGCAGTCTGAGCGGGGGGGCCTACAATGAGCAGTTCTTC
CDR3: CASSLSGGAYNEQFF

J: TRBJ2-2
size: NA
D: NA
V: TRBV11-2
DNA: TGTGCCAGCAGTACCATGGGGGGTTGGGCCGGGGAGCCGTTTTTT
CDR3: CASSTMGGWAGEPFF

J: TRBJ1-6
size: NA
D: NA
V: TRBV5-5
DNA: TGTGCCAGCAGCTGGGGGGACCCTCATTCACCCCTCCACTTT
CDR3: CASSWGDPHSPLHF